This T cell receptor (beta chain) comes out of a study of T cells after yellow fever vaccination. Study outcomes and limitations: Any FACS-sorted repertoire could hold abundant clonotypes that contaminate it from the bulk population. Among all clonotypes, a small share was observed in both CD4 and CD8 compartments.

TCRdb re-analysed the 5' RACE reads in MiXCR, keeping a single row per CDR3 protein. The table lists tens of thousands of distinct CDR3 sequences, about 6.5% of them singletons. This clonotype was seen ten or more times. Its antigen is not identified. The CDR3 extends over 14 amino acids. V shed 7 bases and J 8 bases; nucleotides not matched to a gene: 11. The V gene's germline CDR1 is SQVTM and CDR2 ANQGSEA. This sequence was found in a man aged 18-30 years who received the YFV17D yellow fever vaccine. The V call is TRBV29-1, the J call TRBJ2-1; 10 bases map to TRBD1. Specimen: CD8+ T cells sorted from PBMCs, collected about 49 days after the first yellow fever vaccination. The CDR3 DNA reads TGCAGCGGCGGACAGGGGGGGACCTGGGATGAGCAGTTCTTC. Translating it yields CSGGQGGTWDEQFF.